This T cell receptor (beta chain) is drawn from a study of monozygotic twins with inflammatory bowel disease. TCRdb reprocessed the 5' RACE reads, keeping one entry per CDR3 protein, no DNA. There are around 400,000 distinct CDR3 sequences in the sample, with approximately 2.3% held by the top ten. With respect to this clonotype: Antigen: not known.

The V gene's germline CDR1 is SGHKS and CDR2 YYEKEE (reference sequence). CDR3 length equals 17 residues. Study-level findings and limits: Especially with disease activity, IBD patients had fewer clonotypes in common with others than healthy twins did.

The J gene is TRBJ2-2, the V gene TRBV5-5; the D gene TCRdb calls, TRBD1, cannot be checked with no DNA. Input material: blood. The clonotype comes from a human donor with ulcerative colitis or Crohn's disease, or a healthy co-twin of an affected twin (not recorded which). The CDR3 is CASRALGGGANTGELFF.